This passage covers 11 T cell receptor beta chains from one sample sequenced in a study of T cell repertoires in cytomegalovirus infection. TCRdb ran MiXCR on the reads and lists one entry per CDR3 protein. This table has tens of thousands of distinct CDR3 sequences, 3.5% to 4% appearing once. The sequencing input was PBMCs. These receptors came from a human donor in good health (CMV status not recorded). Some clones in this sample may be carry-over from other donors' samples.

Details on this clonotype: A much larger clone differs from this one at a single base, so this may be a read error. The chain combines TRBV12-3 or TRBV12-4 with TRBJ2-2; TRBD2 matches at 13 bases. The CDR3 contains 15 residues. The CDR3 is CASSPTSGGAGELCF. CDR3 nucleotides: TGTGCCAGCAGCCCTACTAGCGGGGGGGCCGGGGAGCTGTGTTTT.

The chain has TRBV7-2 and TRBJ2-3, with D possibly being TRBD2 (7 bases). CDR1 SGHTA and CDR2 FQGNSA come from the germline V gene. The CDR3 extends over 15 amino acids. Trimming shortened V by 3 bases and J by 4 bases, and 14 bases separated the two germline ends. The CDR3 reads CASSFRGRAPDTQYF. The CDR3 DNA sequence: TGTGCCAGCAGCTTTAGGGGGAGGGCGCCAGATACGCAGTATTTT.

This clonotype was seen repeatedly, ten times or more. V and J are TRBV20-1 and TRBJ2-1, with TRBD2 identical over 8 bases. Germline V gene sequence: CDR1 DFQATT, CDR2 SNEGSKA (reference sequence). V was clipped by 0 bases and J by 9 bases; unmatched bases: 10. The CDR3 extends over 15 amino acids. The CDR3 nucleotides are TGCAGTGCTAGAGACACAGCGGGAGTGTATGGTGAGCAGTTCTTC. The encoded protein is CSARDTAGVYGEQFF.

This clonotype was seen many times. The rearrangement links TRBV7-4 to TRBJ1-4, with TRBD1 matching over 10 bases. The V gene end was trimmed by 4 bases and the J gene end by 6 bases; junction bases not matched to a gene: 11. Per germline, CDR1 SGHVT and CDR2 SQSDAQ. This CDR3 spans 17 amino acids. The CDR3 region is CASSSISGQGMDEKLFF. Written as DNA, the CDR3 is TGTGCCAGCAGCTCTATATCGGGACAGGGGATGGATGAAAAACTGTTTTTT. The variable domain in full, with the rest retrieved from reference TRBV7-4 and TRBJ1-4, is GAGVSQSPRYKVAKRGRDVALRCDSISGHVTLYWYRQTLGQGSEVLTYSQSDAQRDKSGRPSGRFSAERPERSVSTLKIQRTEQGDSAVYLCASSSISGQGMDEKLFFGSGTQLSVL.

The table lists this clonotype with a few counts. The CDR3 nucleotides read TGTGCCAGCAGCGGAATTAGCGGGGGCCCCTCTGGGGCCAACGTCCTGACTTTC. Translating it yields CASSGISGGPSGANVLTF. V usage is TRBV5-4 and J usage is TRBJ2-6; 9 bases map to TRBD2. The CDR3 length is 18 residues. With V trimmed by 4 bases and J by 0 bases, 8 bases remained unmatched. Germline-derived CDR1 and CDR2 are SGHNT and YYREEE (reference sequence).

This clonotype was seen repeatedly, ten times or more. The gene calls are TRBV7-2 and TRBJ1-1; tentatively, D is TRBD1 (6 bases). V dropped 5 bases and J dropped 4 bases, with 14 bases sitting between them. Germline CDR1 and CDR2: SGHTA and FQGNSA. The length of the CDR3 is 14 residues. CDR3 sequence reads: CASSLQGFATEAFF. The CDR3 region has the DNA TGTGCCAGCAGCCTCCAGGGGTTTGCCACTGAAGCTTTCTTT. Drawing the rest from reference TRBV7-2 and TRBJ1-1, the complete variable domain is GAGVSQSPSNKVTEKGKDVELRCDPISGHTALYWYRQSLGQGLEFLIYFQGNSAPDKSGLPSDRFSAERTGGSVSTLTIQRTQQEDSAVYLCASSLQGFATEAFFGQGTRLTVV.

This clonotype was recorded at least ten times. This chain uses TRBV7-4 with TRBJ2-5; 8 bases fit TRBD2. Germline V gene lookup returns CDR1 SGHVT and CDR2 SQSDAQ. The length of the CDR3 is 16 residues. The junction had 12 bases not matched to a gene; V was cut back by 4 bases and J by 5 bases. CDR3 loop: CASSSDSLTSVETQYF. The CDR3 bases are TGTGCCAGCAGCTCGGACTCACTGACTAGCGTGGAGACCCAGTACTTC.

This clonotype was recorded many times. The chain couples TRBV20-1 to TRBJ1-5; the D gene is possibly TRBD1 (6 bases). The CDR3 has 13 residues. CDR1 is DFQATT, CDR2 SNEGSKA, per germline (reference sequence). The CDR3 protein is CSARTETHQPQHF. The CDR3, as DNA: TGCAGCGCCCGGACAGAAACTCATCAGCCCCAGCATTTT.

This clonotype was picked up many times. This rearrangement joins TRBV7-3 to TRBJ2-1; 11 bases align to TRBD2. The trim removed 8 bases at V and 7 bases at J, leaving 4 bases unmatched. CDR1 is SGHTA, CDR2 FQGTGA, per germline. The CDR3 loop spans 13 amino acids. CDR3 region: CASGTSGGNEQFF. DNA for the CDR3: TGTGCCAGCGGGACTAGCGGAGGGAATGAGCAGTTCTTC.

This clonotype was counted ten times or more. One end of the junction varies from germline; a read error may be responsible. This chain links TRBV5-3 with TRBJ2-1, with 15 nucleotides matching TRBD2. TRBV5-3 is an ORF; its function is uncertain. The CDR3 is made up of 15 amino acids. The CDR3 DNA reads TGTGCCAGCAGCTCGGCCGGGACTAGCGGGAGGTCTCAGTTCTTC. It yields the protein CASSSAGTSGRSQFF.

This clonotype has at least ten counts. The chain employs TRBV11-3 and TRBJ2-5; 9 bases match TRBD2. This CDR3 comprises 13 residues. The J segment lost 4 bases and the V segment lost 5 bases, leaving 2 bases of the junction unmatched. CDR1 is SGHNT, CDR2 YENEEA, per germline. CDR3 in DNA: TGTGCCAGCAGCCGGGGACTAGCAGAGACCCAGTACTTC. It translates to CASSRGLAETQYF.